This T cell receptor (beta chain) was captured in a study of regulatory T cells in long-lasting Graves disease. Study-wide points: Comparison showed that persistent patients shared more public clonotypes (under 3,000) than new patients (approximately 870).

This clonotype came up many times. No antigen is known for it. Researchers made TCR beta libraries by using iRepertoire HTBI primers and running Arm-PCR on CDR3 regions. Via MiXCR, TCRdb re-called the multiplex PCR reads, giving one row per CDR3 protein. The sample yields over 400,000 distinct CDR3 sequences, about 14% seen once. V lost 3 bases to trimming and J lost 5 bases; unmatched junction nucleotides: 9. The CDR3 totals 15 residues. Looked up from germline, CDR1 is MDHEN and CDR2 is SYDVKM. Time point defined: newly diagnosed GD, antithyroid drugs for less than 3 months. Following extraction of RNA from PBMCs, that RNA was used to make the TCR library. The same data also contributed to another study, on T cells in Graves' hyperthyroidism and ophthalmopathy. That work states: Expanded thyroid clonotypes (above 0.001) were mostly also found in blood.

V usage is TRBV28 and J usage is TRBJ2-5, with TRBD2 identical over 7 bases. This sample comprised peripheral blood mononuclear cells (PBMCs), obtained at new diagnosis, from a patient treated with antithyroid drugs. The sequence was obtained from a woman aged 45-59 years with Graves disease. Written as DNA, the CDR3 is TGTGCCAGCAGTTTCGGCGGGAGCTCCTCGGAGACCCAGTACTTC. This codes for CASSFGGSSSETQYF.